This T cell receptor (beta chain) is drawn from a study of T cell repertoires in cytomegalovirus infection. Study background: Through public TCR beta signatures, both CMV infection and matching HLA type were indicated.

General study results and limits: Pooled public TCR beta family frequency picked out CMV carriers with the relevant HLA. There were HLA-C-restricted CMV-specific TCR beta clonotypes dominating the ex vivo response.

The germline CDR1 and CDR2 sequences are SEHNR and FQNEAQ (reference sequence). This CDR3 region has 15 residues. With 5 bases clipped from V and 1 base from J, the junction kept 6 bases outside the gene matches. This clonotype was found many times. Its target is unknown. TCRdb reanalysed the reads using MiXCR and keeps one entry per CDR3 protein. The table has fewer than 1,000,000 distinct CDR3 sequences, around 30% seen once. This material consisted of cultured CD8+ T cells from PBMCs, taken from culture after CMV antigen stimulation. The chain joins TRBV7-9 to TRBJ2-7, with 9 bases fitting TRBD2. This sequence was found in a human donor in good health (CMV status not recorded). Some clones in this sample may be carry-over from other donors' samples. CDR3 in amino acids: CASSISGGTSYEQYF. The CDR3 DNA sequence: TGTGCCAGCAGCATTAGCGGGGGAACATCCTACGAGCAGTACTTC.